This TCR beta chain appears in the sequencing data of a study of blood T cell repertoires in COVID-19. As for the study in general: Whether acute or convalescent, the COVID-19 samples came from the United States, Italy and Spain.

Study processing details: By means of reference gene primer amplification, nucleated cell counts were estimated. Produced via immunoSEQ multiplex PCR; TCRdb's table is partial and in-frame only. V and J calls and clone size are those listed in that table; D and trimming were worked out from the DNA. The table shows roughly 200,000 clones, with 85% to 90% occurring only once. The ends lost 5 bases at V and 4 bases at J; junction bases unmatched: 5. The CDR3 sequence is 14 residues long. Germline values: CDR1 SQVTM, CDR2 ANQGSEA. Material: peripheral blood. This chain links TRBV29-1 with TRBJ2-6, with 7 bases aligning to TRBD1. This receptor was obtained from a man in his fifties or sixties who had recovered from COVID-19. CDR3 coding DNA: TGCAGCGTTCCCGACAGGGAGGGGGCCAACGTCCTGACTTTC. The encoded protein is CSVPDREGANVLTF.